This T cell receptor beta chain came from a study of blood T cell repertoires in COVID-19. Only in-frame clones appear in the TCRdb table, and some are missing; sequencing was by immunoSEQ multiplex PCR. Counted here are around 370,000 clones, around 90% occurring once; the ten biggest clones make up around 1.2%. Germline V gene sequence: CDR1 MDHEN, CDR2 SYDVKM. The CDR3 consists of 12 residues. Trimming cost V 2 bases and J 5 bases, with 6 bases left between them. The sequence was obtained from a woman in her late teens or twenties who had recovered from COVID-19. The sequenced material came from PBMCs or T cells enriched from blood (not recorded which). V is TRBV28 and J is TRBJ1-1; D call uncertain. CDR3 bases: TGTGCCAGCAGTTTACCTAAGACTGAAGCTTTCTTT. This encodes CASSLPKTEAFF.